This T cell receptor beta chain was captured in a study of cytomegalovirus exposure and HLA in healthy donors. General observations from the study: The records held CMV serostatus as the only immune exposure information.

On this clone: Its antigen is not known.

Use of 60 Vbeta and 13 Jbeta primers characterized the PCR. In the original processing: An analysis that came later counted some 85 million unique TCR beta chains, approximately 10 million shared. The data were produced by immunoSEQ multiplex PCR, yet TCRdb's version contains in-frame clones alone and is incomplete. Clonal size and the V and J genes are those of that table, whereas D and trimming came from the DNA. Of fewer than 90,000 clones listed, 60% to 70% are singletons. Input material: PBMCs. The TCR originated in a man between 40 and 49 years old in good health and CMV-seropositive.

Here the CDR3 reads CASSLTVENEQFF. The CDR3 DNA follows: TGTGCCAGCAGCTTAACTGTCGAAAATGAGCAGTTCTTC. This chain uses TRBV7-9 with TRBJ2-1, with D unclear. Trimming cost V 2 bases and J 7 bases, with 9 bases left between them. The length of the CDR3 is 13 residues. Germline V gives CDR1 SEHNR, CDR2 FQNEAQ (reference sequence).